Listed below are T cell receptor beta chains from one sample, sequenced in a study of T-cell memory formation after mild COVID-19. TCRdb analysed the 5' RACE reads with MiXCR anew, one entry per CDR3 protein. The repertoire holds hundreds of thousands of distinct CDR3 sequences, 15% to 25% seen once, with about 8.8% in the top ten. Sequences were obtained from PBMCs or a T cell subset sorted from them (not recorded which). Receptors were obtained from an adult woman who had mild COVID-19 (a few samples of this study predate the infection). Cell type and time point are not known. The CDR3 runs from the conserved cysteine through the conserved F or W. Each record gives: J gene, clone size, V gene, D gene, CDR3 DNA, CDR3 protein. The D gene is left open where the match is weak. Size values are once, few and many counts, or a class for expanded clones, and some rows have none.

J: TRBJ1-2; size: -; V: TRBV7-9; D: -; DNA: TGTGCCAGCAGCTTTGGGGGCTACTATGGCTACACCTTC; CDR3: CASSFGGYYGYTF
J: TRBJ2-3; size: once; V: TRBV24-1; D: -; DNA: TGTGCCACCACGAAGGGGAGCACAGATACGCAGTATTTT; CDR3: CATTKGSTDTQYF
J: TRBJ2-7; size: -; V: TRBV24-1; D: -; DNA: TGTGCCACCAGTGATTTGCTCCTCCGGCAGTACTTC; CDR3: CATSDLLLRQYF
J: TRBJ2-1; size: -; V: TRBV3-1; D: TRBD1; DNA: TGTGCCAGCAGTCCAAGGCAGGGGGCAGGTGTGGAGCAGTTCTTC; CDR3: CASSPRQGAGVEQFF
J: TRBJ2-5; size: few; V: TRBV18; D: TRBD2; DNA: TGTGCCAGCTCACCCCTTCCGGGGGGGGCGGCGGAGACCCAGTACTTC; CDR3: CASSPLPGGAAETQYF
J: TRBJ2-3; size: -; V: TRBV7-9; D: TRBD2; DNA: TGTGCCAGCAGCCCTGGGACTAGCGGCGCACGCACAGATACGCAGTATTTT; CDR3: CASSPGTSGARTDTQYF
J: TRBJ2-2; size: few; V: TRBV30; D: TRBD2; DNA: TGTGCCTGGAGTGTACTAGCGGGAGGGAGAACCGGGGAGCTGTTTTTT; CDR3: CAWSVLAGGRTGELFF
J: TRBJ2-3; size: few; V: TRBV24-1; D: TRBD2; DNA: TGTGCCACCAGTGATCGCAATAGCGGGCCCACAGATACGCAGTATTTT; CDR3: CATSDRNSGPTDTQYF
J: TRBJ1-1; size: few; V: TRBV11-2; D: -; DNA: TGTGCCAGCAGCTTCGGGACGGCTAAGGAAGCTTTCTTT; CDR3: CASSFGTAKEAFF
J: TRBJ1-1; size: few; V: TRBV5-1; D: -; DNA: TGCGCCAGCAGCTTGACTACAGGAGGGCATTTCACTGAAGCTTTCTTT; CDR3: CASSLTTGGHFTEAFF
J: TRBJ2-2; size: -; V: TRBV12-3/TRBV12-4; D: -; DNA: TGTGCCAGCCAACGGAGGGGGACCGGGGAGCTGTTTTTT; CDR3: CASQRRGTGELFF
J: TRBJ2-7; size: few; V: TRBV5-6; D: TRBD1; DNA: TGTGCCAGCAGCTACGCCGGGACAGGGATCACCTACGAGCAGTACTTC; CDR3: CASSYAGTGITYEQYF
J: TRBJ2-7; size: many; V: TRBV4-2; D: TRBD2; DNA: TGTGCCAGCAGCCCGGGACTAGCGGGAACATACGAGCAGTACTTC; CDR3: CASSPGLAGTYEQYF
J: TRBJ1-2; size: few; V: TRBV7-8; D: -; DNA: TGTGCCAGCAGCTTACGGGCGGAGAGATATGGCTACACCTTC; CDR3: CASSLRAERYGYTF
J: TRBJ2-7; size: -; V: TRBV20-1; D: -; DNA: TGCAGTGTGGGGGTGTCCTACGAGCAGTACTTC; CDR3: CSVGVSYEQYF
J: TRBJ2-2; size: few; V: TRBV5-1; D: TRBD1; DNA: TGCGCCAGCAGCTACGACAGGGCGAACACCGGGGAGCTGTTTTTT; CDR3: CASSYDRANTGELFF
J: TRBJ2-7; size: few; V: TRBV24-1; D: TRBD1; DNA: TGTGCCACCAGTGATGGGACAGGGGGCTCCTACGAGCAGTACTTC; CDR3: CATSDGTGGSYEQYF
J: TRBJ2-7; size: -; V: TRBV10-3; D: TRBD1; DNA: TGTGCCATCGGAGTCCGGGACAGTAAAATCTACGAGCAGTACTTC; CDR3: CAIGVRDSKIYEQYF
J: TRBJ1-1; size: -; V: TRBV20-1; D: TRBD1; DNA: TGCAGTGCTAAAGTGACAGGGGAAACTGAAGCTTTCTTT; CDR3: CSAKVTGETEAFF
J: TRBJ2-7; size: -; V: TRBV10-3; D: -; DNA: TGTGCCATCAGCCCCCAACAGGGAACCTACGAGCAGTACTTC; CDR3: CAISPQQGTYEQYF
J: TRBJ2-5; size: few; V: TRBV9; D: TRBD1; DNA: TGTGCCAGCAGCGTAGAGGGACAGCCCCAAGAGACCCAGTACTTC; CDR3: CASSVEGQPQETQYF
J: TRBJ2-7; size: few; V: TRBV12-3/TRBV12-4; D: -; DNA: TGTGCCAGCAGGGACAGTTACTACGAGCAGTACTTC; CDR3: CASRDSYYEQYF
J: TRBJ1-4; size: -; V: TRBV12-3/TRBV12-4; D: -; DNA: TGTGCCAGCAGTTTCTCAGGGCGGGAAAAACTGTTTTTT; CDR3: CASSFSGREKLFF
J: TRBJ1-1; size: few; V: TRBV20-1; D: -; DNA: TGCAGTGCTAGTGGTGTGGCCGGCACTGAAGCTTTCTTT; CDR3: CSASGVAGTEAFF
J: TRBJ1-1; size: few; V: TRBV5-1; D: -; DNA: TGCGCCAGCAGCTTGGTCCCCATTGGGGGGAACACTGAAGCTTTCTTT; CDR3: CASSLVPIGGNTEAFF
J: TRBJ2-7; size: -; V: TRBV5-5; D: -; DNA: TGTGCCAGCACCCAGGAGGGGGCCAGCTACGAGCAGTACTTC; CDR3: CASTQEGASYEQYF
J: TRBJ2-1; size: many; V: TRBV5-5; D: TRBD2; DNA: TGTGCCTCCTCGGGACTAGCGGGAGGCGTAAGCTCCTACAATGAGCAGTTCTTC; CDR3: CASSGLAGGVSSYNEQFF
J: TRBJ2-5; size: once; V: TRBV12-3/TRBV12-4; D: TRBD2; DNA: TGTGCCAGCAGTTTAGGCGGGGGGGTCGCTGAGACCCAGTACTTC; CDR3: CASSLGGGVAETQYF
J: TRBJ2-7; size: few; V: TRBV5-1; D: -; DNA: TGCGCCAGCAGTACCGGGACGGTTCGCGTCCCGTCCTACGAGCAGTACTTC; CDR3: CASSTGTVRVPSYEQYF
J: TRBJ1-4; size: -; V: TRBV10-2; D: -; DNA: TGCGCCAGCAGTGAGGGAAGGGCCCAAAAACTGTTTTTT; CDR3: CASSEGRAQKLFF
J: TRBJ2-1; size: -; V: TRBV20-1; D: -; DNA: TGCAGTGCTAGAGGAGTAGGGAGGGGGCATTCCATAGACAATGAGCAGTTCTTC; CDR3: CSARGVGRGHSIDNEQFF
J: TRBJ2-7; size: -; V: TRBV7-6; D: -; DNA: TGTGCCAGCAGCCCCACCGGGGCGGGATACCACGAGCAGTACTTC; CDR3: CASSPTGAGYHEQYF
J: TRBJ2-5; size: few; V: TRBV7-9; D: TRBD2; DNA: TGTGCCAGCAGCTTCGCACTAGCGGGACGAGTACCAAAAGAGACCCAGTACTTC; CDR3: CASSFALAGRVPKETQYF
J: TRBJ2-2; size: -; V: TRBV18; D: TRBD1; DNA: TGTGCCAGCTCACCACCCACAGGGGCTCCCACCGGGGAGCTGTTTTTT; CDR3: CASSPPTGAPTGELFF
J: TRBJ1-1; size: few; V: TRBV4-2; D: -; DNA: TGTGCCAGCAGCCACCAGGGGACAAACACTGAAGCTTTCTTT; CDR3: CASSHQGTNTEAFF
J: TRBJ2-5; size: -; V: TRBV2; D: TRBD1; DNA: TGTGCCAGCAGTCGGGACAGGGGTCACCAAGAGACCCAGTACTTC; CDR3: CASSRDRGHQETQYF
J: TRBJ1-1; size: -; V: TRBV20-1; D: TRBD1; DNA: TGCAGTGCTACCCCACCGACAGGGACCAACACTGAAGCTTTCTTT; CDR3: CSATPPTGTNTEAFF
J: TRBJ2-2; size: many; V: TRBV4-3; D: TRBD1; DNA: TGCGCCAGCAGCCAAGATACGACAGGGGGCGGGATAAAGAACACCGGGGAGCTGTTTTTT; CDR3: CASSQDTTGGGIKNTGELFF
J: TRBJ2-7; size: -; V: TRBV20-1; D: -; DNA: TGCAGTGCTTTTGACCCCAGCGGGTTGGACGAGCAGTACTTC; CDR3: CSAFDPSGLDEQYF
J: TRBJ2-7; size: few; V: TRBV28; D: -; DNA: TGTGCCGGCAATAGCGGGCTGGGGGCGGGGGAGCAGTACTTC; CDR3: CAGNSGLGAGEQYF
J: TRBJ1-5; size: many; V: TRBV5-8; D: -; DNA: TGTGCCAGCAGCTTGAAAGGCTCCTTACAGCCCCAGCATTTT; CDR3: CASSLKGSLQPQHF
J: TRBJ2-7; size: -; V: TRBV7-9; D: TRBD2; DNA: TGTGCCAGCAGCTCTCAGCTAGCGGGAGTTCAATCCGAGCAGTACTTC; CDR3: CASSSQLAGVQSEQYF
J: TRBJ2-3; size: -; V: TRBV5-1; D: TRBD2; DNA: TGCGCCAGCAGCTTGGAGACTAGCGGGAGCACAGATACGCAGTATTTT; CDR3: CASSLETSGSTDTQYF
J: TRBJ2-6; size: -; V: TRBV27; D: -; DNA: TGTGCCAGCAGTTTATACGGCTCTGGGGCCAACGTCCTGACTTTC; CDR3: CASSLYGSGANVLTF
J: TRBJ1-2; size: few; V: TRBV15; D: -; DNA: TGTGCCACCTCGTTTGGGGCGGAGGGATCCTATGGCTACACCTTC; CDR3: CATSFGAEGSYGYTF
J: TRBJ2-1; size: many; V: TRBV14; D: TRBD2; DNA: TGTGCCAGCAGCCAACTAGCGGGAGTTTCAAATGAGCAGTTCTTC; CDR3: CASSQLAGVSNEQFF
J: TRBJ2-3; size: -; V: TRBV5-1; D: -; DNA: TGCGCCAGCAGCTTGGAAGCCACCACAGATACGCAGTATTTT; CDR3: CASSLEATTDTQYF
J: TRBJ2-2; size: -; V: TRBV7-3; D: -; DNA: TGTGCCAGCAGCCTAACCTCATCGCGCACCGGGGAGCTGTTTTTT; CDR3: CASSLTSSRTGELFF
J: TRBJ2-7; size: -; V: TRBV10-3; D: -; DNA: TGTGCCATCAGTGAGTATGGGGACGAGCAGTACTTC; CDR3: CAISEYGDEQYF
J: TRBJ2-1; size: -; V: TRBV20-1; D: -; DNA: TGCAGTGCCCGATCCTACAATGAGCAGTTCTTC; CDR3: CSARSYNEQFF
J: TRBJ2-5; size: few; V: TRBV5-5; D: -; DNA: TGTGCCAGCAGCGAAGGACCGACCCAGTACTTC; CDR3: CASSEGPTQYF
J: TRBJ2-3; size: few; V: TRBV14; D: -; DNA: TGTGCCAGCAGCCACAGGGGCTCTAGCACAGATACGCAGTATTTT; CDR3: CASSHRGSSTDTQYF